This is a list of T cell receptor beta chains from one sample in a study of blood T cells in healthy people across ages. TCRdb independently ran MiXCR on the 5' RACE reads; one entry per CDR3 protein. The repertoire includes roughly 1.9 million distinct CDR3 sequences, about 39% of them detected once, and around 23% sits in the top ten. The source material was blood. These receptors came from a human donor in good health. Both conserved end residues are part of each CDR3. D genes are given only for firm matches. A clone size is listed for some rows: how often the clone was seen (once, few, many), or a class if it is expanded.

d_call clone_size j_call v_call cdr3_aa cdr3_nt
TRBD1 few TRBJ2-7 TRBV27 CATSRQGPSSYEQYF TGTGCCACCAGTCGACAGGGGCCCTCCTCCTACGAGCAGTACTTC
- once TRBJ2-7 TRBV20-1 CSASSSGPYEQYF TGCAGTGCTAGCAGTAGCGGTCCCTACGAGCAGTACTTC
TRBD2 - TRBJ2-1 TRBV11-3 CASSLTSGGPRGQFF TGTGCCAGCAGCTTAACTAGCGGGGGGCCTCGGGGGCAGTTCTTC
- - TRBJ1-1 TRBV5-1 CASSLDLLGSNTEAFF TGCGCCAGCAGCTTGGACCTACTGGGGTCGAACACTGAAGCTTTCTTT
- - TRBJ1-4 TRBV4-1 CASSQEDPVGGGTEKLFF TGCGCCAGCAGCCAAGAGGATCCGGTAGGTGGCGGGACTGAAAAACTGTTTTTT
- few TRBJ1-2 TRBV7-2 CASSSYRDNYGHTF TGTGCCAGCAGCTCGTACCGGGACAACTATGGCCACACCTTC
- - TRBJ1-1 TRBV14 CACSSIMNTEAFF TGTGCCTGCAGCAGCATTATGAACACTGAAGCTTTCTTT
TRBD1 few TRBJ2-1 TRBV7-3 CASSSGQGADEQFF TGTGCCAGCAGCTCGGGACAGGGGGCGGATGAGCAGTTCTTC
TRBD1 - TRBJ1-2 TRBV20-1 CSARVAGGSSNYGYTF TGCAGTGCCAGAGTGGCAGGGGGCAGTAGTAACTATGGCTACACCTTC
- once TRBJ2-3 TRBV3-1 CASSQDRQVGTDTQYF TGTGCCAGCAGCCAAGACCGGCAGGTCGGGACAGATACGCAGTATTTT
- once TRBJ2-3 TRBV20-1 CSASGEGSTDTQYF TGCAGTGCCTCAGGGGAGGGGAGCACAGATACGCAGTATTTT
- few TRBJ2-7 TRBV7-2 CASSLVGQLSAYEQYF TGTGCCAGCAGCTTAGTTGGACAGCTATCCGCGTACGAGCAGTACTTC
TRBD1 - TRBJ2-4 TRBV5-1 CASSSWTGEGNIQYF TGCGCCAGCAGCTCCTGGACAGGGGAGGGAAACATTCAGTACTTC
TRBD1 once TRBJ2-3 TRBV2 CASRADRDRGDRDTQYF TGTGCCAGCAGGGCAGACCGAGACAGGGGAGATAGAGATACGCAGTATTTT
TRBD1 few TRBJ1-1 TRBV20-1 CSAGGWTGGVGTEAFF TGCAGTGCCGGAGGATGGACAGGGGGCGTCGGCACTGAAGCTTTCTTT
- - TRBJ2-7 TRBV29-1 CSVTTTTYNEQYF TGCAGCGTTACCACAACCACATACAATGAGCAGTACTTC
- - TRBJ1-1 TRBV7-2 CASSYRTPNTEAFF TGTGCCAGCAGCTACCGGACACCGAACACTGAAGCTTTCTTT
- - TRBJ2-7 TRBV12-5 CASGSSLASTGSTYEQYF TGTGCTAGTGGTTCGTCCTTAGCCTCGACAGGCTCGACCTACGAGCAGTACTTC
- - TRBJ2-3 TRBV9 CASTVGLGANTDTQYF TGTGCCAGCACCGTAGGACTGGGGGCGAACACAGATACGCAGTATTTT
- few TRBJ2-3 TRBV5-1 CASSLDSGHAADTQYF TGCGCCAGCAGCTTGGACTCCGGACATGCGGCAGATACGCAGTATTTT
- few TRBJ2-7 TRBV6-5 CASSYSMVLYEQYF TGTGCCAGCAGTTACTCGATGGTTCTCTACGAGCAGTACTTC
TRBD1 - TRBJ1-2 TRBV5-6 CACSLVVEGGAFYGYTF TGTGCCTGCAGCTTGGTGGTGGAAGGGGGCGCGTTTTACGGCTACACCTTC
- - TRBJ1-2 TRBV19 CASRNTGGRYGYTF TGTGCCAGTAGGAACACAGGAGGACGGTATGGCTACACCTTC
- many TRBJ1-1 TRBV5-1 CASSLAQGTLNTEAFF TGCGCCAGCAGCTTGGCTCAAGGGACACTGAACACTGAAGCTTTCTTT
TRBD2 - TRBJ2-5 TRBV7-6 CASSLETSGGARETQYF TGTGCCAGCAGCTTAGAGACTAGCGGGGGGGCCAGAGAGACCCAGTACTTC
- - TRBJ1-1 TRBV7-2 CTSSLRSGTLNTEAFF TGTACCAGCAGCCTCAGAAGCGGGACCTTGAACACTGAAGCTTTCTTT
- few TRBJ2-2 TRBV7-2 CASSKITAGTGELFF TGTGCCAGCAGTAAGATCACAGCAGGCACCGGGGAGCTGTTTTTT
TRBD2 - TRBJ2-7 TRBV10-3 CAISGDYSYEQYF TGTGCCATCAGTGGGGACTATTCCTACGAGCAGTACTTC
- many TRBJ2-5 TRBV6-2/TRBV6-3 CASSYAAETQYF TGTGCCAGCAGTTACGCGGCGGAGACCCAGTACTTC
- - TRBJ2-5 TRBV29-1 CSVEDRTHAQETQYF TGCAGCGTTGAAGACAGGACCCACGCCCAAGAGACCCAGTACTTC
- - TRBJ1-2 TRBV14 CASSPRDSGGYTF TGTGCCAGCAGCCCGCGGGACTCCGGCGGCTACACCTTC
TRBD1 - TRBJ2-7 TRBV29-1 CSVDRGGSSSYEQYF TGCAGCGTTGATAGAGGGGGCAGCAGCTCCTACGAGCAGTACTTC
- - TRBJ1-1 TRBV20-1 CSARFRGEAFF TGCAGTGCTAGATTCCGGGGCGAAGCTTTCTTT
- - TRBJ1-5 TRBV28 CASSYPLQRQPQHF TGTGCCAGCTCCTATCCCCTCCAAAGGCAGCCCCAGCATTTT
- few TRBJ2-5 TRBV5-1 CASRRPDESSETQYF TGCGCCAGCCGCCGGCCTGATGAGTCTTCGGAGACCCAGTACTTC
- - TRBJ2-1 TRBV27 CATSPVSYNEQFF TGTGCCACCTCACCTGTCTCCTACAATGAGCAGTTCTTC
- few TRBJ2-7 TRBV5-1 CVSSNDNSYEQYF TGCGTCAGCAGTAATGACAACTCCTACGAGCAGTACTTC
TRBD1 many TRBJ2-7 TRBV20-1 CSARKPGQASYEQYF TGCAGTGCTAGAAAACCGGGACAGGCGAGCTACGAGCAGTACTTC
- - TRBJ2-3 TRBV25-1 CASSEYSSTQYF TGTGCCAGCAGTGAATATTCTAGTACGCAGTATTTT
- - TRBJ1-1 TRBV12-3/TRBV12-4 CASRETGDNTEAFF TGTGCCAGCAGGGAGACAGGTGACAACACTGAAGCTTTCTTT
- - TRBJ2-1 TRBV5-1 CASSSMGGPEQFF TGCGCCAGCAGCTCTATGGGGGGGCCTGAGCAGTTCTTC